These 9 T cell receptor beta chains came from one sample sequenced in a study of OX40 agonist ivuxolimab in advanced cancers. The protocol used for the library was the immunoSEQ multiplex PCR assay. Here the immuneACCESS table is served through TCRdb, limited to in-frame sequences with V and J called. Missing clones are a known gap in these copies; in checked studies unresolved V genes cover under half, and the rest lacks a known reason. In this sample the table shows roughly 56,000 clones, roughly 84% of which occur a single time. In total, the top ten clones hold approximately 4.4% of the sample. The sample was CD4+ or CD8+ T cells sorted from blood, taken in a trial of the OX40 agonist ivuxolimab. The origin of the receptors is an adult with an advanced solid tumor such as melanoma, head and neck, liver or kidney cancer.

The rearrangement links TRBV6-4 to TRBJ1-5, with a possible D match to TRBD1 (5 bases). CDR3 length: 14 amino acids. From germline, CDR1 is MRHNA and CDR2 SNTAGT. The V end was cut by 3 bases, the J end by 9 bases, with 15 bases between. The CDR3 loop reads CASSESGGTAPQHF. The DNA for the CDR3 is TGTGCCAGCAGTGAATCTGGGGGGACGGCGCCCCAGCATTTT.

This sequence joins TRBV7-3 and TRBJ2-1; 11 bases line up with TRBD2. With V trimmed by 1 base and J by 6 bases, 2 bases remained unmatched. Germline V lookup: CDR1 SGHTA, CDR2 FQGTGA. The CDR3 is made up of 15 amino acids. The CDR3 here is CASSLILAGANEQFF. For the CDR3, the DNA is TGTGCCAGCAGCTTAATACTAGCGGGAGCCAATGAGCAGTTCTTC.

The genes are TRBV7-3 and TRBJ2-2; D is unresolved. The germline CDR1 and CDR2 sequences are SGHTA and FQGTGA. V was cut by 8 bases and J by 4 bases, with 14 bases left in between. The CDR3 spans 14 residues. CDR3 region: CASAPIASTGELFF. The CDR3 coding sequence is TGTGCCAGCGCACCTATCGCGAGCACCGGGGAGCTGTTTTTT.

CDR3 in DNA: TGTGCCAGCAGTGCCAGGGAGGACAACGAGCAGTACTTC. Translating gives CASSAREDNEQYF. This sequence joins TRBV6-1 and TRBJ2-7; D is perhaps TRBD2 (6 bases). CDR3 size: 13 residues. V was clipped by 4 bases and J by 5 bases, with 12 bases between them. Germline values: CDR1 MNHNS, CDR2 SASEGT.

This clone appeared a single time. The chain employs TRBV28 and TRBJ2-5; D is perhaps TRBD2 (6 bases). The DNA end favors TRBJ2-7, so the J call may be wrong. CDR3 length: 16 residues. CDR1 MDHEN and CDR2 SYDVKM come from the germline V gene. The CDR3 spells CASSRGVGANSYEQYF. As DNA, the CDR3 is TGTGCCAGCAGTCGCGGGGTTGGGGCTAATTCCTACGAGCAGTACTTC.

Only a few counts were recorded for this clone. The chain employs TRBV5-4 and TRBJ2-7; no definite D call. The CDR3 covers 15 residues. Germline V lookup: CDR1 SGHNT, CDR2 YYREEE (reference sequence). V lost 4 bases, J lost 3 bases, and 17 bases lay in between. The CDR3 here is CASSQELLGNYEQYF. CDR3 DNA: TGTGCCAGCAGCCAAGAGCTCCTTGGGAACTACGAGCAGTACTTC.

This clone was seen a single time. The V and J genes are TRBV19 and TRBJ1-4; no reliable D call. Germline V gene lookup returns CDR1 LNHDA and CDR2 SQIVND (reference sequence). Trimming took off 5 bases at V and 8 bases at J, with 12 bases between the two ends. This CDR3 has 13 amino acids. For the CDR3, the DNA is TGTGCCAGTAGTCCCACGGAAAGGGAAAAACTGTTTTTT. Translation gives CASSPTEREKLFF.

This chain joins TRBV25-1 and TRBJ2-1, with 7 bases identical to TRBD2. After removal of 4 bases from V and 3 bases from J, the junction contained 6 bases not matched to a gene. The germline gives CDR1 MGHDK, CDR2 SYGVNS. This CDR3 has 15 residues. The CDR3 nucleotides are TGTGCCAGCAGTGGATGGGCGGGAGACTACAATGAGCAGTTCTTC. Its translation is CASSGWAGDYNEQFF.

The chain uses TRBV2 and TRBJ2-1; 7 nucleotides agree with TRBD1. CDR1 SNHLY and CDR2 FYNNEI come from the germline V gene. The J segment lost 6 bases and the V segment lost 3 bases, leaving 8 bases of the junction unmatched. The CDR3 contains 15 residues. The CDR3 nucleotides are TGTGCCAGCAGTGACCGGGACAGTTACGTCAATGAGCAGTTCTTC. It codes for CASSDRDSYVNEQFF. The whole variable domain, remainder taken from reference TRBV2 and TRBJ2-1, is EPEVTQTPSHQVTQMGQEVILRCVPISNHLYFYWYRQILGQKVEFLVSFYNNEISEKSEIFDDQFSVERPDGSNFTLKIRSTKLEDSAMYFCASSDRDSYVNEQFFGPGTRLTVL.